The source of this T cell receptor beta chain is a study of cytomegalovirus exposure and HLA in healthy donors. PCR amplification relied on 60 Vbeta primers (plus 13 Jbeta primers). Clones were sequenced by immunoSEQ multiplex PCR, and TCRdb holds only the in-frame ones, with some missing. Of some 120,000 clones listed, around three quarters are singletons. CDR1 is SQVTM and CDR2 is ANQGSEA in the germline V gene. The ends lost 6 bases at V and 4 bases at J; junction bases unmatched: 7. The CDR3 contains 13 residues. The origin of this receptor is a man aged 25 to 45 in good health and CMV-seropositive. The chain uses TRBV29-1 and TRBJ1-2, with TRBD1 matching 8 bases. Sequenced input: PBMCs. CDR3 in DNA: TGCAGCGTCACAACCGGGACAGGCTATGGCTACACCTTC. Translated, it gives CSVTTGTGYGYTF.